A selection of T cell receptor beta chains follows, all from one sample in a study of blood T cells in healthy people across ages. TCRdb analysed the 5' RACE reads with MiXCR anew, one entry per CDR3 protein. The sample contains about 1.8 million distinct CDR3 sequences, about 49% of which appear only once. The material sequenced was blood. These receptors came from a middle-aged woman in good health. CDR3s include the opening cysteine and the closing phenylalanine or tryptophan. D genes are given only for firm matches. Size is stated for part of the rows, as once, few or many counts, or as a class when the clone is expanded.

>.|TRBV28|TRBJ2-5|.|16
TGTGCCAGCAGTTTATCGACGCTCGGAAAGCAAGAGACCCAGTACTTC
CASSLSTLGKQETQYF
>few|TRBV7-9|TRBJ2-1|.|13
TGTGCCAGCATCAGAGGGTCCCACAATGAGCAGTTCTTC
CASIRGSHNEQFF
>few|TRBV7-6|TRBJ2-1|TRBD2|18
TGTGCCAGCAGCTTAAGGTTTGAGGGACTAGCGGATAACAATGAGCAGTTCTTC
CASSLRFEGLADNNEQFF
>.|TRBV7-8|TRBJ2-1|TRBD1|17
TGTGCCAGCAGCTCGTATTACAGGGGGCACCCCTACAATGAGCAGTTCTTC
CASSSYYRGHPYNEQFF
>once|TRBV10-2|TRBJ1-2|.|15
TGCGCCAGCAGTGAGTTACAGCCTACCGGGGTCAGCTACACCTTC
CASSELQPTGVSYTF
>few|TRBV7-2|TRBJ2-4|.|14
TGTGCCAGCAGCTTCGGAGGCCCCGGAGGGATTCAGTACTTC
CASSFGGPGGIQYF
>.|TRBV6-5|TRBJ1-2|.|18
TGTGCCAGCAGTTCCACTTCCGGGACGGAGAGTGCTAACTATGGCTACACCTTC
CASSSTSGTESANYGYTF
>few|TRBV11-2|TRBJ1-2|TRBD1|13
TGTGCCAGCATCAACACTCAGGGGGAAGGCTACACCTTC
CASINTQGEGYTF
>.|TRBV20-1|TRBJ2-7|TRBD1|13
TGCAGTGTTCCGGGACAGGGGCTTCACGAGCAGTACTTC
CSVPGQGLHEQYF
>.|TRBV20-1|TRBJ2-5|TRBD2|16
TGCAGTGCTAGAGTAGCTAGCGGGGGAACACAAGAGACCCAGTACTTC
CSARVASGGTQETQYF
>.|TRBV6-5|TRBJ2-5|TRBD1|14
TGTGCCAGCAGAAAGGGGGCTTGGATTGAGACCCAGTACTTC
CASRKGAWIETQYF
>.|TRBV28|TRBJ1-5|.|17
TGTGCCAGCATACCAGGGACGTCTGTTTTTAGCAATCAGCCCCAGCATTTT
CASIPGTSVFSNQPQHF
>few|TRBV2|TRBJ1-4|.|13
TGTGCCAGCAAAGGATCAACTAATGAAAAACTGTTTTTT
CASKGSTNEKLFF
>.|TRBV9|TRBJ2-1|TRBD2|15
TGTGCCAGCAGCGAGGGACTAGACCCCCACAATGAGCAGTTCTTC
CASSEGLDPHNEQFF
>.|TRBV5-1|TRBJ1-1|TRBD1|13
TGCGCCAGTCGGGACAGGGGGGAAACTGAAGCTTTCTTT
CASRDRGETEAFF
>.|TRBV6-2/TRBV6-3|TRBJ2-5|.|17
TGTGCCAGCAGTTACATTCTCCCCACGGAACCTCAAGAGACCCAGTACTTC
CASSYILPTEPQETQYF
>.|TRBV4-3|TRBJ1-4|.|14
TGCGCCAGCAGCCAAGGGACAGACCATGAAAAACTGTTTTTT
CASSQGTDHEKLFF
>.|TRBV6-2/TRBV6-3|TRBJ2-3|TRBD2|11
TGTGCCAGCAGTTCTAGCGGGTTTCGGTATTTT
CASSSSGFRYF
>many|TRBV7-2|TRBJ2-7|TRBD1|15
TGTGCCAGCAGCTTAGCCGGGACAGGGTTCTACGAGCAGTACTTC
CASSLAGTGFYEQYF
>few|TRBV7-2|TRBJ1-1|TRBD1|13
TGTGCCAGCAGCCCACGACAGGGGAGGTTGGCTTTCTTT
CASSPRQGRLAFF
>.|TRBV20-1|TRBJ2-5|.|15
TGCAGTGCTAGGGGGGTGAGCGGCCTCTTGGAGACCCAGTACTTC
CSARGVSGLLETQYF
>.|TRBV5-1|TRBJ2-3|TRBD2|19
TGCGCCAGCAGCCCGGGAAGGGGCATTGGAGCGGGGAGCACAGATACGCAGTATTTT
CASSPGRGIGAGSTDTQYF
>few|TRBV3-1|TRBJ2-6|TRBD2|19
TGTGCCAGCAGCCAAAGTCGAGTTAGCGGGGGCTCGGCGGCCAACGTCCTGACTTTC
CASSQSRVSGGSAANVLTF
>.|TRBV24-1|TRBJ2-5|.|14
TGTGCCGCCAGTTGGGGCAATAGTCCGGAGACCCAGTACTTC
CAASWGNSPETQYF
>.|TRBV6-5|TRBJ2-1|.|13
TGTGCCAGCAGTGTCGGTGGCGGATGGGAGCAGTTCTTC
CASSVGGGWEQFF
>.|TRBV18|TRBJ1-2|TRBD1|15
TGTGCCAGCTCAAGGGGGCGCGAGAAAGACTATGGCTACACCTTC
CASSRGREKDYGYTF
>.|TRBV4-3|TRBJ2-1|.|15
TGCGCCAGCAGCCAGGGGAGAGTGTCCGGCGATGAGCAGTTCTTC
CASSQGRVSGDEQFF
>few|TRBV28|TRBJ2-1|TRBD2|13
TGTGCCAGCGTGGGGGGGGAGTCCAATGAGCAGTTCTTC
CASVGGESNEQFF
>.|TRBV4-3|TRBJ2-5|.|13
TGCGCCAGCAGCCAAGGGGTCAGAAATGAGCAGTACTTC
CASSQGVRNEQYF
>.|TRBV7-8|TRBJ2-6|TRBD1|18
TGTGCCAGCAGCTTTAGGGGACAGCCTCCCTCTGGGGCCAACGTCCTGACTTTC
CASSFRGQPPSGANVLTF
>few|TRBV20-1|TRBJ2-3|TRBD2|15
TGCAGTGCTAGAGACGCTAGCGGGGCCACAGATACGCAGTATTTT
CSARDASGATDTQYF
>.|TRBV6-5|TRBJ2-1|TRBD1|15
TGTGCCAGCAGTTACGTGGACAGGGGACGCGATGAGCAGTTCTTC
CASSYVDRGRDEQFF
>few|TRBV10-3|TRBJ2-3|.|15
TGTGCCATCAAAAGGGATGTGACCGGCACAGATACGCAGTATTTT
CAIKRDVTGTDTQYF
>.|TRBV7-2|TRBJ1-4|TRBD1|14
TGTGCCAGCAGCTGGGACAGGGGGCCTGAAAAACTGTTTTTT
CASSWDRGPEKLFF
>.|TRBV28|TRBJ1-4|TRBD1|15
TGTGCCAGCAGTTCCCCGGGACAGGGCGGTGAAAAACTGTTTTTT
CASSSPGQGGEKLFF
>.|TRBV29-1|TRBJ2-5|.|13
TGCAGCGTTCGCCTAGTCTCTGGAGAGACCCAGTACTTC
CSVRLVSGETQYF
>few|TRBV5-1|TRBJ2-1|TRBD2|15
TGCGCCAGCAGCTCAAGCGGGGCACTACACAATGAGCAGTTCTTC
CASSSSGALHNEQFF
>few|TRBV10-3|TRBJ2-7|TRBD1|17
TGTGCCATCAGTGATCCGGGCGGGACAGGGAGTACCTACGAGCAGTACTTC
CAISDPGGTGSTYEQYF
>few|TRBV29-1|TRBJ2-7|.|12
TGCAGCGCCTACGGACAGCTCTACGAGCAGTACTTC
CSAYGQLYEQYF
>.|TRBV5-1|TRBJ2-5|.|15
TGCGCCAGCAGCTTAGTTTGGGGGGCACGAGAGACCCAGTACTTC
CASSLVWGARETQYF
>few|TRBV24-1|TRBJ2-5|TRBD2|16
TGTGCCACCAGGGAGGGTAGCGGGGCGACCCAAGAGACCCAGTACTTC
CATREGSGATQETQYF
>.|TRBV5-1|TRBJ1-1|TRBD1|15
TGCGCCAGCAGCTTGGCACAGGGGATGAACACTGAAGCTTTCTTT
CASSLAQGMNTEAFF
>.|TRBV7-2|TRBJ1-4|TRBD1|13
TGTGCCAGCAGCCCGACAGGGCGTGAAAAACTGTTTTTT
CASSPTGREKLFF
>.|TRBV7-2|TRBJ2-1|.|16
TGTGCCAGCAGCCCTATTTCACATATCTCCTACAATGAGCAGTTCTTC
CASSPISHISYNEQFF
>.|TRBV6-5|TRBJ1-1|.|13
TGTGCCAGGGGGCGGGGAGGGCACACTGAAGCTTTCTTT
CARGRGGHTEAFF
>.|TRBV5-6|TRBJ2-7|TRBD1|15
TGTGCCAGCAGCTTCGGACCGGGACAGACCTACGAGCAGTACTTC
CASSFGPGQTYEQYF
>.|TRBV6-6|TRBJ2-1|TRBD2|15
TGTGCCAGCAGTTACGGGACTAGCAGTGGGAATGAGCAGTTCTTC
CASSYGTSSGNEQFF
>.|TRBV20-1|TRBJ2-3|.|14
TGCAGTGCATACCTCGGCGGGGGCACAGATACGCAGTATTTT
CSAYLGGGTDTQYF
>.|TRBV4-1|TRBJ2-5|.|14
TGCGCCAGCAGCCCGGAGTTGTCACAAGAGACCCAGTACTTC
CASSPELSQETQYF
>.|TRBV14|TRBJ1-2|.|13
TGTGCCAGCAGCCAAGCAGAATCGCTGGGCTACACCTTC
CASSQAESLGYTF
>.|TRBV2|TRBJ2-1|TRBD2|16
TGTGCCAGCAGTGAATGGGGCGGGGGGGCCGTTGATGAGCAGTTCTTC
CASSEWGGGAVDEQFF
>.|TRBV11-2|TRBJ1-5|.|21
TGTGCCAGCAGCTTAGGGTATCGTGGACTAGCGGGATTAACATACAATGAGCCCCAGCATTTT
CASSLGYRGLAGLTYNEPQHF
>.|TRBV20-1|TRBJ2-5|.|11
TGCAGTGTCGAGTCGGCAGAGACCCAGTACTTC
CSVESAETQYF
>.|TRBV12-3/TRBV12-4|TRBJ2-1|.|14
TGTGCCAGCAGGAAGAGTGGGCCGGTCTACGAGCAGTTCTTC
CASRKSGPVYEQFF
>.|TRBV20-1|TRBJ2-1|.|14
TGCAGTGCTGGTTTGGCAGTTCCTCCCAATGAGCAGTTCTTC
CSAGLAVPPNEQFF
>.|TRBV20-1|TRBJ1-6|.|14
TGCAGTGCTAGCCGCCCGGCGGGGAATCCACCCCTCCACTTT
CSASRPAGNPPLHF